A selection of T cell receptor beta chains follows, all from one sample in a study of T cell repertoires in cytomegalovirus infection. MiXCR was run by TCRdb on the reads, yielding one entry per CDR3 protein. The sample lists roughly 180,000 distinct CDR3 sequences; 20% to 25% were seen once. Their cognate antigens are unknown. Sample: CD8+ T cells from cultured PBMCs, taken from culture after CMV antigen stimulation. These receptors were taken from a human donor in good health (CMV status not recorded). Some clones in this sample may be carry-over from other donors' samples. Both conserved end residues are trimmed from each CDR3. For some rows the clone size is stated as once, few or many, or as a class when expanded; others skip it.

clone size: .; V gene: TRBV7-2; J gene: TRBJ2-7; CDR3 protein: ASSPTDILEQY
clone size: few; V gene: TRBV7-9; J gene: TRBJ2-1; CDR3 protein: ASTPGASSYNEQF
clone size: .; V gene: TRBV28; J gene: TRBJ2-1; CDR3 protein: ASSLLEDSYNEQF
clone size: .; V gene: TRBV6-1; J gene: TRBJ1-3; CDR3 protein: ASRVVGSGNTIY
clone size: .; V gene: TRBV7-9; J gene: TRBJ1-6; CDR3 protein: ASMTGGDSPLH
clone size: .; V gene: TRBV7-4; J gene: TRBJ1-5; CDR3 protein: GNPPRWHGNSSNQPQH
clone size: .; V gene: TRBV7-6; J gene: TRBJ1-1; CDR3 protein: ASSQGGPNTEAF
clone size: .; V gene: TRBV28; J gene: TRBJ2-5; CDR3 protein: ASRDRDGSSETQY
clone size: .; V gene: TRBV7-8; J gene: TRBJ2-1; CDR3 protein: ASSLAPGGVNEQF
clone size: few; V gene: TRBV4-3; J gene: TRBJ1-3; CDR3 protein: ASSPRTASGNTIY
clone size: .; V gene: TRBV11-2; J gene: TRBJ2-1; CDR3 protein: ASSLGFGTGEYNEQF
clone size: few; V gene: TRBV6-5; J gene: TRBJ1-1; CDR3 protein: ASSWDVQNTEAF
clone size: .; V gene: TRBV7-2; J gene: TRBJ2-2; CDR3 protein: ASNPLGGSTGELF
clone size: .; V gene: TRBV7-9; J gene: TRBJ2-5; CDR3 protein: ASSLTGTDPSQETQY
clone size: .; V gene: TRBV6-1; J gene: .; CDR3 protein: ASSDMTGATDTQH